Listed here are 31 T cell receptor beta chains from one sample, sequenced in a study of T cell responses to AZD1222 COVID-19 vaccine. Sequencing was performed with immunoSEQ multiplex PCR; in TCRdb, only in-frame clones are kept and a portion is missing. Altogether some 170,000 clones are present, about 89% being singletons, with the ten largest covering roughly 1.7%. This material consisted of peripheral blood, taken 28 days after the second AZD1222 dose. The source of these receptors is an adult who received the AZD1222 COVID-19 vaccine.

This clone was seen only once. This chain connects TRBV6-6 to TRBJ1-1; 8 bases are a match to TRBD1. Germline CDR1 reads MNHNY; CDR2 reads SVGAGI (reference sequence). The CDR3 runs 14 residues. Trimming cost V 11 bases and J 0 bases; bases outside gene matches: 8. CDR3 amino acids: CAGTGEYMNTEAFF. CDR3 DNA sequence: TGTGCCGGGACAGGAGAGTACATGAACACTGAAGCTTTCTTT.

The V and J genes are TRBV6-2 or TRBV6-3 and TRBJ1-2; 8 bases are shared with TRBD1. The V gene's germline CDR1 is MNHEY and CDR2 SVGEGT. This CDR3 is 15 amino acids long. V was pared by 2 bases and J by 2 bases, with 4 bases of the junction left unmatched. CDR3 residues: CASSYPRTGNYGYTF. For the CDR3, the DNA is TGTGCCAGCAGTTACCCACGGACAGGGAACTATGGCTACACCTTC.

The DNA for the CDR3 is TGCAGCTTTTCGGACGGGACTTATGGCTACACCTTC. It is translated as CSFSDGTYGYTF. This sequence joins TRBV29-1 and TRBJ1-2, with D possibly TRBD1 on 5 matching bases. Trimming left V 8 bases short and J 5 bases short, with 15 bases between. The germline CDR1 and CDR2 sequences are SQVTM and ANQGSEA. The CDR3 consists of 12 residues.

The V call is TRBV4-1, the J call TRBJ2-5; 8 bases are shared with TRBD1. Germline CDR1 MGHRA, CDR2 YSYEKL. The CDR3 loop spans 15 amino acids. The J segment lost 2 bases and the V segment lost 3 bases, leaving 5 bases of the junction unmatched. The DNA of the CDR3 is TGCGCCAGCAGCCAGACGGACAGGGAGCAAGAGACCCAGTACTTC. Protein: CASSQTDREQETQYF.

The chain is built from TRBV20-1 and TRBJ2-3, with D unresolved. The length of the CDR3 is 11 residues. Germline assignment: CDR1 DFQATT and CDR2 SNEGSKA (reference sequence). Between the trimmed V and J ends, which lost 6 bases and 8 bases, there was a span of 12 bases. The CDR3 region has the DNA TGCAGTGCCCCCGAGGTGGGTACGCAGTATTTT. Translated: CSAPEVGTQYF.

The CDR3: CASSKTGPAGELFF. The CDR3 DNA reads TGTGCCAGCAGTAAGACAGGGCCGGCGGGGGAGCTGTTTTTT. V usage is TRBV6-2 or TRBV6-3 and J usage is TRBJ2-2; 7 positions agree with TRBD1. The CDR3 runs 14 residues. Looked up from germline, CDR1 is MNHEY and CDR2 is SVGEGT. With 5 bases clipped from V and 8 bases from J, the junction kept 8 bases outside the gene matches.

V gene TRBV9 combines with J gene TRBJ1-1; 10 bases line up with TRBD1. Germline V CDR1 and CDR2: SGDLS, YYNGEE. The CDR3 loop spans 15 amino acids. With V trimmed by 4 bases and J by 7 bases, 10 bases remained unmatched. In nucleotides, the CDR3 is TGTGCCAGCAGCCCCCGGGACAGGGGAGTTGTTGAAGCTTTCTTT. It yields the protein CASSPRDRGVVEAFF.

The chain links TRBV7-2 to TRBJ2-1; tentatively, D is TRBD1 or TRBD2 (5 bases each). The CDR3 covers 16 residues. From germline, CDR1 is SGHTA and CDR2 FQGNSA. V shed 0 bases and J shed 8 bases, with 17 bases lying between them. The CDR3 DNA reads TGTGCCAGCAGCTTAGCCCCGGCTGGGGGTTTGGATGAGCAGTTCTTC. Its translation: CASSLAPAGGLDEQFF.

The genes are TRBV5-1 and TRBJ1-2, with 9 bases fitting TRBD1. The germline V gene encodes CDR1 SGHRS and CDR2 YFSETQ. There are 14 residues in the CDR3. V dropped 3 bases and J dropped 4; count of bases not matched to a gene: 4. CDR3 region: CASSSGQGSYGYTF. The CDR3 coding sequence is TGCGCCAGCAGCTCAGGACAGGGGAGCTATGGCTACACCTTC.

The chain carries TRBV2 and TRBJ1-5; no clear D. Per germline, CDR1 SNHLY and CDR2 FYNNEI. Trimming pared 4 bases from V and 0 bases from J, leaving 7 bases between. The CDR3 is 14 residues long. CDR3 nucleotide sequence: TGTGCCAGCAGTGGGGTCTATAGCAATCAGCCCCAGCATTTT. Protein: CASSGVYSNQPQHF.

This chain joins TRBV7-2 and TRBJ1-1; 8 nucleotides match TRBD1. J was trimmed by 4 bases and V by 8 bases; bases with no gene match: 9. The V gene's germline CDR1 is SGHTA and CDR2 FQGNSA. The CDR3 runs to 14 residues. CDR3 sequence reads: CASVLNRGSTEAFF. In nucleotides, the CDR3 is TGTGCCAGCGTCCTGAACAGGGGGTCCACTGAAGCTTTCTTT. Variable domain in full (rest from reference TRBV7-2 and TRBJ1-1): GAGVSQSPSNKVTEKGKDVELRCDPISGHTALYWYRQSLGQGLEFLIYFQGNSAPDKSGLPSDRFSAERTGGSVSTLTIQRTQQEDSAVYLCASVLNRGSTEAFFGQGTRLTVV.

The CDR3 is CASSLGSGGETQYF. For the CDR3, the DNA is TGTGCCAGCAGCTTAGGATCAGGGGGTGAGACCCAGTACTTC. The V gene is TRBV7-9, the J gene TRBJ2-5, with 7 nucleotides matching TRBD1. V dropped 1 base and J dropped 5; count of bases not matched to a gene: 4. The CDR3 runs 14 residues. Germline lookup yields CDR1 SEHNR and CDR2 FQNEAQ (reference sequence).

The rearrangement uses TRBV7-2 and TRBJ2-1; 9 bases agree with TRBD2. This CDR3 has 16 amino acids. CDR1 SGHTA and CDR2 FQGNSA come from the germline V gene. J was trimmed by 3 bases and V by 1 base; bases with no gene match: 4. Here the CDR3 reads CASSLGRGGRYNEQFF. The CDR3 DNA is TGTGCCAGCAGCTTAGGGCGGGGGGGCCGCTACAATGAGCAGTTCTTC.

This clone came up once. The chain uses TRBV18 and TRBJ2-1; TRBD1 matches 11 bases. This CDR3 is built from 15 residues. The V gene end was trimmed by 0 bases and the J gene end by 13 bases; junction bases not matched to a gene: 8. The germline CDR1 and CDR2 sequences are KGHSH and LQKENI. CDR3 sequence reads: CASSPPIGTGGNQFF. For the CDR3, the DNA is TGTGCCAGCTCACCACCGATAGGGACAGGGGGAAATCAGTTCTTC.

The V gene is TRBV11-2, the J gene TRBJ1-2; a possible D gene is TRBD1 (5 bases). The CDR3 sequence is 15 residues long. V was clipped by 0 bases and J by 4 bases, with 12 bases between them. Germline V gene data show CDR1 as SGHAT and CDR2 as FQNNGV. The CDR3 sequence: CASSLDQTQVYGYTF. In nucleotides, the CDR3 is TGTGCCAGCAGCTTAGATCAAACACAGGTCTATGGCTACACCTTC.

The CDR3 region is CASSPRGADYEQYF. The CDR3 bases are TGTGCCAGCAGTCCCCGGGGGGCGGACTACGAGCAGTACTTC. V gene TRBV6-5 combines with J gene TRBJ2-7, with D perhaps matching TRBD2 (7 bases). The germline CDR1 and CDR2 sequences are MNHEY and SVGAGI. The germline V and J ends were trimmed by 5 bases and 3 bases, with 14 bases remaining between them. This CDR3 has 14 residues.

Worth noting for this clone: One end of the junction does not line up with germline, which may come from a read error. This chain links TRBV6-4 with TRBJ1-5; D is undetermined. Germline V gives CDR1 MRHNA, CDR2 SNTAGT. The CDR3 sequence is 14 residues long. Written as DNA, the CDR3 is TGTGCCAGCGGTGACCCGGGCTGCAATCAGCCCCAGCATTTT. It translates to CASGDPGCNQPQHF.

J is TRBJ1-2 and V is TRBV6-1, with TRBD1 identical over 8 bases. With 2 bases clipped from V and 2 bases from J, the junction kept 4 bases outside the gene matches. This CDR3 has 15 residues. Germline V gene data show CDR1 as MNHNS and CDR2 as SASEGT. CDR3 protein: CASSEQGASNYGYTF. Written as DNA, the CDR3 is TGTGCCAGCAGTGAACAGGGGGCGTCGAACTATGGCTACACCTTC.

Here the CDR3 reads CASSSRQGDNSPLHF. The CDR3 DNA reads TGTGCCAGCTCGTCAAGACAGGGGGATAATTCACCCCTCCACTTT. The gene calls are TRBV18 and TRBJ1-6, with 9 bases identical to TRBD1. The V segment lost 6 bases and the J segment 5 bases; nucleotides outside the gene matches: 5. Germline loops: CDR1 KGHSH, CDR2 LQKENI. This CDR3 is 15 amino acids long.

This chain connects TRBV7-9 to TRBJ2-6; either TRBD1 or TRBD2 may supply D (5 bases each). The CDR3 is 19 residues long. Trimming removed 5 bases from V and 0 bases from J, with 20 bases in between. In germline, CDR1 is SEHNR, CDR2 FQNEAQ (reference sequence). In nucleotides, the CDR3 is TGTGCCAGCAGCGGTACTGACCCGGGACGGAGCTCTGGGGCCAACGTCCTGACTTTC. Its translation: CASSGTDPGRSSGANVLTF.

This rearrangement joins TRBV18 to TRBJ1-3, with TRBD1 matching 8 bases. V was clipped by 6 bases and J by 0 bases; unmatched bases: 4. This CDR3 has 15 amino acids. Germline lookup yields CDR1 KGHSH and CDR2 LQKENI. CDR3 sequence: CASSGQAFSGNTIYF. CDR3 DNA: TGTGCCAGCTCGGGACAGGCCTTCTCTGGAAACACCATATATTTT.

With regard to this clone: A junction end diverges from the germline sequence, so it may reflect a read error. Other nucleotide sequences from this sample produce the same CDR3. The chain recombines TRBV10-3 with TRBJ2-7; 15 bases fit TRBD2. This CDR3 is built from 17 residues. Looked up from germline, CDR1 is ENHRY and CDR2 is SYGVKD. This CDR3 reads CAISAGLAGGLSYEQYF. CDR3 DNA: TGTGCCATCAGTGCGGGACTAGCGGGAGGTCTATCCTATGAGCAGTACTTC.

A single count supports this clone. V gene TRBV6-6 combines with J gene TRBJ2-2; 8 bases match TRBD2. Germline assignment: CDR1 MNHNY and CDR2 SVGAGI (reference sequence). The V and J ends lost 6 bases and 2 bases, in that order; junction bases with no gene match: 8. The CDR3 contains 16 residues. CDR3 DNA sequence: TGTGCCAGCAGGCAACTAGCGGAGATTAACACCGGGGAGCTGTTTTTT. Amino acids: CASRQLAEINTGELFF.

As for this clone: The junction and the germline gene differ at one end; a read error may be behind it. CDR3: CASSLARAVNSPLHF. CDR3 DNA sequence: TGTGCCAGCAGCCTAGCCCGGGCCGTTAATTCACCCCTCCACTTT. The chain has TRBV7-2 and TRBJ1-6; D gene uncertain. The CDR3 extends over 15 amino acids. CDR1 SGHTA and CDR2 FQGNSA come from the germline V gene.

This clone came up once. The CDR3 protein is CASSLGRLVNGYTF. CDR3 sequence (DNA): TGTGCCAGCAGCTTGGGCAGGTTGGTGAATGGCTACACCTTC. The V and J genes are TRBV5-6 and TRBJ1-2; D unresolved. Trimming cost V 0 bases and J 6 bases, with 12 bases left between them. Per the germline V gene, CDR1 is SGHDT and CDR2 is YYEEEE. This CDR3 region has 14 residues.

The gene calls are TRBV28 and TRBJ1-2; a possible D gene is TRBD1 (5 bases). V was cut by 6 bases and J by 5 bases, with 16 bases left in between. The germline CDR1 and CDR2 sequences are MDHEN and SYDVKM. The CDR3 is 14 residues long. This CDR3 reads CASSRPGEGYGYTF. DNA for the CDR3: TGTGCCAGCAGCCGCCCGGGGGAGGGGTATGGCTACACCTTC.

This clone has only one observation. The same CDR3 can be traced to other DNA sequences in this sample. The chain uses TRBV2 and TRBJ2-7; a possible D gene is TRBD2 (6 bases). This CDR3 is built from 12 residues. V was cut by 4 bases and J by 3 bases, with 7 bases left in between. Germline V gives CDR1 SNHLY, CDR2 FYNNEI. CDR3 sequence: CASSVGGYEQYF. CDR3 in DNA: TGTGCCAGCAGTGTGGGAGGCTACGAGCAGTACTTC.

This chain connects TRBV7-2 to TRBJ1-4; 7 nucleotides align to TRBD1. The V gene end was trimmed by 4 bases and the J gene end by 0 bases; junction bases not matched to a gene: 2. Germline V gene sequence: CDR1 SGHTA, CDR2 FQGNSA. This CDR3 is built from 15 residues. DNA of the CDR3: TGTGCCAGCAGCTATGACAGGGCAACTAATGAAAAACTGTTTTTT. Its translation: CASSYDRATNEKLFF.

The chain couples TRBV11-2 to TRBJ1-1, with TRBD1 identical over 7 bases. CDR3 length equals 17 residues. CDR1 is SGHAT and CDR2 is FQNNGV in the germline V gene. V gave up 1 base and J gave up 0 bases; unmatched junction bases: 8. The CDR3 is CASSLATGLSLNTEAFF. Here the CDR3 DNA reads TGTGCCAGCAGCTTAGCGACAGGGTTATCGCTGAACACTGAAGCTTTCTTT.

The genes are TRBV6-5 and TRBJ1-3; D is undetermined. The germline V gene encodes CDR1 MNHEY and CDR2 SVGAGI. V lost 8 bases, J lost 1 base, and 9 bases lay in between. This CDR3 is 13 amino acids long. Here the CDR3 DNA reads TGTGCCAGCCGCCCGGGATCTGGAAACACCATATATTTT. This gives the protein CASRPGSGNTIYF.

The CDR3, as DNA: TGTGCCAGCAGGGTAACTAGCGGCGGGGATACGCAGTATTTT. Translation gives CASRVTSGGDTQYF. The chain has TRBV11-2 and TRBJ2-3; the match to TRBD2 covers 8 bases. V was clipped by 6 bases and J by 6 bases; unmatched bases: 8. Germline V CDR1 and CDR2: SGHAT, FQNNGV. The CDR3 length is 14 residues.